A selection of T cell receptor beta chains follows, all from one sample in a study of early T cells in non-severe SARS-CoV-2 infection. TCRdb re-called the 5' RACE reads with MiXCR, one entry per CDR3 protein. The sample has about 48,000 distinct CDR3 sequences, under 7.5% seen once. The input for sequencing was whole blood, taken at baseline. These receptors were collected from an adult who was a healthcare worker with PCR-confirmed SARS-CoV-2 infection or an uninfected control (not recorded which). Each CDR3 is given with its conserved first and last residue. The D gene is left open where the match is weak. Expanded clones get a size class; other rows say once, few or many, or leave the size out.

V	J	D	size	CDR3	DNA
TRBV11-2	TRBJ2-7	-	many	CASSLVGLASTYEQYF	TGTGCCAGCAGCTTAGTCGGGCTAGCGTCGACCTACGAGCAGTACTTC
TRBV7-2	TRBJ2-2	-	few	CASSPTTGRELFF	TGTGCCAGCAGCCCCACGACAGGCAGGGAGCTGTTTTTT
TRBV11-2	TRBJ2-1	TRBD2	many	CASSPGTSGPISYNEQFF	TGTGCCAGCAGCCCAGGGACTAGCGGGCCAATTTCCTACAATGAGCAGTTCTTC
TRBV19	TRBJ2-1	TRBD2	many	CASSTKAGATREQFF	TGTGCCAGTAGTACCAAAGCGGGAGCAACCCGGGAGCAGTTCTTC
TRBV29-1	TRBJ2-7	-	-	CSVVGHSSYEQYF	TGCAGCGTTGTAGGACACTCGTCCTACGAGCAGTACTTC
TRBV7-3	TRBJ2-1	-	few	CASSLTRPGLGGGEQFF	TGTGCCAGCAGCTTAACGAGGCCGGGACTCGGGGGTGGTGAGCAGTTCTTC
TRBV2	TRBJ2-1	-	-	CASSGAYNEQFF	TGTGCCAGCAGTGGAGCATACAATGAGCAGTTCTTC
TRBV6-4	TRBJ2-1	-	many	CASSDSGGSSNEQFF	TGTGCCAGCAGTGACTCCGGGGGAAGCTCCAATGAGCAGTTCTTC
TRBV3-1	TRBJ2-3	TRBD2	-	CASKGLAESTDTQYF	TGTGCCAGCAAAGGACTAGCGGAAAGCACAGATACGCAGTATTTT
TRBV2	TRBJ2-3	TRBD2	few	CASRIQREKTDTQYF	TGTGCCAGCAGAATCCAGCGGGAGAAGACAGATACGCAGTATTTT
TRBV13	TRBJ1-6	-	-	CASSRSSSNSPLHF	TGTGCCAGCAGCCGGTCCTCAAGCAATTCACCCCTCCACTTT
TRBV11-3	TRBJ2-1	-	many	CASSLRQGSSLSYNEQFF	TGTGCCAGCAGCTTACGTCAGGGTAGTTCCCTAAGTTACAATGAGCAGTTCTTC
TRBV28	TRBJ2-7	TRBD2	few	CASSLLAGGSYEQYF	TGTGCCAGCAGTTTATTAGCGGGAGGTTCCTACGAGCAGTACTTC
TRBV9	TRBJ1-3	TRBD1	-	CASSVDGDSLSGNTIYF	TGTGCCAGCAGCGTAGATGGGGACAGCCTCTCTGGAAACACCATATATTTT
TRBV5-1	TRBJ2-7	TRBD2	few	CASRIEREQRQYF	TGCGCCAGCAGAATCGAGCGGGAACAGAGGCAGTACTTC
TRBV12-2	TRBJ2-1	-	few	CASRFHTRKLYNEQFF	TGTGCAAGTCGCTTCCACACTAGAAAGTTATACAATGAGCAGTTCTTC
TRBV24-1	TRBJ1-2	-	few	CATSDYPGNYGYTF	TGTGCCACCAGTGATTATCCGGGGAACTATGGCTACACCTTC
TRBV6-5	TRBJ2-5	-	many	CASRLLGQETQYF	TGTGCCAGCAGGCTCCTCGGGCAAGAGACCCAGTACTTC
TRBV6-5	TRBJ1-6	-	many	CASSYRTVAGDSPLHF	TGTGCCAGCAGTTACAGGACAGTCGCCGGGGATTCACCCCTCCACTTT
TRBV9	TRBJ2-7	-	few	CASSVNPGSSYEQYF	TGTGCCAGCAGCGTAAATCCGGGGAGCTCCTACGAGCAGTACTTC
TRBV20-1	TRBJ2-7	-	-	CSSPGRSSDEQYF	TGCAGTTCCCCGGGGAGATCCTCCGACGAGCAGTACTTC
TRBV20-1	TRBJ1-5	TRBD1	few	CSAHRGDQPQHF	TGCAGTGCCCACAGGGGCGATCAGCCCCAGCATTTT
TRBV29-1	TRBJ1-2	-	-	CSVEDTRSYYGYTF	TGCAGCGTTGAAGACACGAGGTCCTACTATGGCTACACCTTC
TRBV5-6	TRBJ2-1	-	few	CASSRRRDEQFF	TGTGCCAGCAGCCGCCGTAGGGATGAGCAGTTCTTC
TRBV5-4	TRBJ2-2	-	-	CASSLSFFNTGELFF	TGTGCCAGCAGCTTGTCGTTCTTTAACACCGGGGAGCTGTTTTTT
TRBV7-9	TRBJ2-7	-	-	CASSLTAGSSYEQYF	TGTGCCAGCAGCCTCACTGCAGGGAGCTCCTACGAGCAGTACTTC
TRBV3-1	TRBJ2-1	TRBD2	-	CASSQDFGLAGGHSSSYNEQFF	TGTGCCAGCAGCCAAGATTTCGGACTAGCGGGGGGCCATAGTAGCTCCTACAATGAGCAGTTCTTC
TRBV7-2	TRBJ2-7	TRBD2	few	CASTRTSVIYEQYF	TGTGCCAGCACCCGGACTAGCGTAATTTACGAGCAGTACTTC
TRBV28	TRBJ2-7	-	-	CASSYASGGYYEQYF	TGTGCCAGCAGTTATGCGTCTGGGGGGTATTACGAGCAGTACTTC
TRBV29-1	TRBJ2-3	TRBD1	few	CSHSTGTGTTDTQYF	TGCAGCCATTCGACGGGGACAGGGACGACAGATACGCAGTATTTT
TRBV28	TRBJ1-3	-	medium-sized	CASSLARLSGNTIYF	TGTGCCAGCAGTTTGGCCAGGCTCTCTGGAAACACCATATATTTT
TRBV9	TRBJ2-6	-	-	CASSVEVSGANVLTF	TGTGCCAGCAGCGTAGAGGTATCTGGGGCCAACGTCCTGACTTTC
TRBV20-1	TRBJ2-7	-	few	CSAAPWNGSYEQYF	TGCAGTGCTGCTCCCTGGAATGGCTCCTACGAGCAGTACTTC